The 25 T cell receptor beta chains below were found in one sample sequenced in a study of response to subunit inactivated influenza vaccine. TCRdb used MiXCR to reprocess the RT-PCR reads, holding one entry per CDR3 protein. This sample has around 160,000 distinct CDR3 sequences; roughly 11% occur once, and the top ten carry around 11%. The source material was non-naive T cells sorted from PBMCs, sampled 40 to 50 days after vaccination. Source of these receptors: a man aged 50 to 60 who received an inactivated influenza vaccine.

The chain carries TRBV5-1 and TRBJ2-5; 7 nucleotides agree with TRBD2. Germline assignment: CDR1 SGHRS and CDR2 YFSETQ. The CDR3 loop spans 13 amino acids. With V trimmed by 4 bases and J by 3 bases, 3 bases remained unmatched. The CDR3 DNA reads TGCGCCAGCAGCCGAACTAGCGAAGAGACCCAGTACTTC. Protein sequence: CASSRTSEETQYF. The full variable domain, with the rest looked up from reference TRBV5-1 and TRBJ2-5, is KAGVTQTPRYLIKTRGQQVTLSCSPISGHRSVSWYQQTPGQGLQFLFEYFSETQRNKGNFPGRFSGRQFSNSRSEMNVSTLELGDSALYLCASSRTSEETQYFGPGTRLLVL.

This chain connects TRBV5-1 to TRBJ1-1, with 11 bases matching TRBD1. V dropped 0 bases and J dropped 1; count of bases not matched to a gene: 2. Germline CDR1 reads SGHRS; CDR2 reads YFSETQ. CDR3 length: 16 residues. CDR3 nucleotide sequence: TGCGCCAGCAGCTTGGGGACAGGGGGCGGGAACACTGAAGCTTTCTTT. This codes for CASSLGTGGGNTEAFF.

V is TRBV11-2 and J is TRBJ1-1, with unresolved D. The CDR3 extends over 11 amino acids. The V end was cut by 7 bases, the J end by 5 bases, with 8 bases between. The germline gives CDR1 SGHAT, CDR2 FQNNGV. The CDR3 nucleotides read TGTGCCAGCACGAGGGTGACTGAAGCTTTCTTT. It codes for CASTRVTEAFF.

Only a few counts were recorded for this clonotype. The V gene is TRBV12-3 or TRBV12-4, the J gene TRBJ2-7; 9 bases are shared with TRBD1. This CDR3 comprises 15 residues. The V and J ends lost 5 bases and 2 bases, in that order; junction bases with no gene match: 7. In nucleotides, the CDR3 is TGTGCCAGCAGTGTGACGACAGGGGGGCCCTACGAGCAGTACTTC. Its translation is CASSVTTGGPYEQYF.

This clonotype occurred many times. This chain links TRBV7-9 with TRBJ2-3; D could derive from TRBD1 or TRBD2 (5 bases each). The CDR3 contains 14 residues. V lost 1 base, J lost 4 bases, and 9 bases lay in between. The germline CDR1 and CDR2 sequences are SEHNR and FQNEAQ (reference sequence). The CDR3 protein is CASSLDLGADTQYF. In DNA form, the CDR3 reads TGTGCCAGCAGCTTAGATCTGGGGGCAGATACGCAGTATTTT.

The chain recombines TRBV20-1 with TRBJ1-2; 9 positions agree with TRBD1. Unmatched junction bases numbered 6, after V lost 2 bases and J lost 5 bases. Germline V CDR1 and CDR2: DFQATT, SNEGSKA (reference sequence). The CDR3 contains 14 residues. The CDR3: CSARTRTGEYGYTF. The CDR3 DNA reads TGCAGTGCTAGAACCCGGACAGGGGAGTATGGCTACACCTTC.

This clonotype has a count of ten or more. The chain is built from TRBV28 and TRBJ2-7, with 15 bases fitting TRBD2. Losses at the gene ends were 4 bases for V and 0 bases for J; bases not matched to a gene: 10. CDR1 is MDHEN and CDR2 is SYDVKM in the germline V gene. This CDR3 is 19 amino acids long. The CDR3 is CASSWVGLAGGSSSYEQYF. The CDR3 coding sequence is TGTGCCAGCAGTTGGGTAGGACTAGCGGGAGGGTCGAGCTCCTACGAGCAGTACTTC.

CDR3 sequence reads: CASTYSGVNGEQYF. In DNA form, the CDR3 reads TGTGCCAGCACCTACAGTGGGGTGAATGGCGAGCAGTACTTC. The chain couples TRBV11-2 to TRBJ2-7; D is unclear. The V end was cut by 7 bases, the J end by 6 bases, with 19 bases between. CDR1 is SGHAT, CDR2 FQNNGV, per germline. The CDR3 length is 14 residues.

The J gene is TRBJ2-5, the V gene TRBV7-2, with TRBD1 matching 8 bases. CDR1 is SGHTA and CDR2 is FQGNSA in the germline V gene. V lost 5 bases, J lost 0 bases, and 5 bases stayed unmatched. This CDR3 contains 15 residues. DNA of the CDR3: TGTGCCAGCAGCCAAAACAGGGGGTACCAAGAGACCCAGTACTTC. It encodes CASSQNRGYQETQYF.

This clonotype was observed a handful of times. The chain links TRBV7-9 to TRBJ2-7; no clear D gene. The CDR3 is made up of 12 amino acids. CDR1 and CDR2 from the germline V gene are SEHNR and FQNEAQ (reference sequence). V lost 6 bases and J 5 bases, leaving 11 bases between the germline ends. The CDR3 sequence: CASSGPADEQYF. CDR3 DNA sequence: TGTGCCAGCAGTGGACCCGCGGACGAGCAGTACTTC.

This clonotype occurred many times. This chain joins TRBV5-1 and TRBJ2-5; the D call may be TRBD1 or TRBD2 (7 bases each). This CDR3 comprises 15 residues. The V gene lost 4 bases and the J gene lost 2 bases, with 15 bases spanning the gap. Germline CDR1 is SGHRS and CDR2 is YFSETQ. The CDR3 DNA reads as TGCGCCAGCAGCGGGGGGGGACAGCCTCAAGAGACCCAGTACTTC. Its translation is CASSGGGQPQETQYF.

This clonotype occurred a few times. The chain has TRBV7-6 and TRBJ1-5; weak D call: TRBD1 (5 bases). From germline, CDR1 is SGHVS and CDR2 FNYEAQ. The V gene lost 1 base and the J gene lost 4 bases, with 8 bases spanning the gap. The CDR3 consists of 14 residues. Written as DNA, the CDR3 is TGTGCCAGCAGCTTAGGCGCAGGGAATCAGCCCCAGCATTTT. Its protein product is CASSLGAGNQPQHF.

This clonotype was observed at least ten times. The rearrangement joins TRBV5-6 to TRBJ2-3; D remains unclear. The CDR3 runs to 13 residues. The V gene's germline CDR1 is SGHDT and CDR2 YYEEEE. V was clipped by 4 bases and J by 4 bases, with 10 bases between them. The CDR3 loop is CASSLGVADTQYF. For the CDR3, the DNA is TGTGCCAGCAGCCTTGGTGTCGCAGATACGCAGTATTTT.

This clonotype was observed many times. V usage is TRBV20-1 and J usage is TRBJ1-6, with 10 bases aligning to TRBD1. In germline, CDR1 is DFQATT, CDR2 SNEGSKA (reference sequence). V dropped 4 bases and J dropped 9; count of bases not matched to a gene: 9. The CDR3 runs 15 residues. The CDR3 DNA is TGCAGTGCTATACTCGGGACAGGGGTTTTTTCACCCCTCCACTTT. Translated, it gives CSAILGTGVFSPLHF.

This chain links TRBV6-1 with TRBJ2-5; D is perhaps TRBD2 (7 bases). This CDR3 has 15 residues. In germline, CDR1 is MNHNS, CDR2 SASEGT. Trimming removed 3 bases from V and 4 bases from J, with 15 bases in between. CDR3 bases: TGTGCCAGCAGTGAGTACAGGGAGGGAGGAGAGACCCAGTACTTC. It is translated as CASSEYREGGETQYF.

V and J are TRBV20-1 and TRBJ2-4, with 8 bases matching TRBD2. This CDR3 is 13 amino acids long. The germline V gene encodes CDR1 DFQATT and CDR2 SNEGSKA (reference sequence). The trim removed 6 bases at V and 3 bases at J, leaving 4 bases unmatched. DNA of the CDR3: TGCAGTGCCAGCGGGGGTTACAAAAACATTCAGTACTTC. Amino acids: CSASGGYKNIQYF.

This clonotype showed up just a few times. The chain links TRBV6-2 or TRBV6-3 to TRBJ1-5; no clear D gene. Deletions cut 2 bases from V and 6 bases from J, with 17 bases between. Germline V gene sequence: CDR1 MNHEY, CDR2 SVGEGT. This CDR3 spans 16 amino acids. This CDR3 is CASSYRRGGAPQPQHF. The CDR3, as DNA: TGTGCCAGCAGTTACCGACGGGGTGGAGCCCCTCAGCCCCAGCATTTT.

The table lists this clonotype with a few counts. V usage is TRBV10-3 and J usage is TRBJ2-7; D is perhaps TRBD1 (6 bases). In germline, CDR1 is ENHRY, CDR2 SYGVKD. V lost 2 bases and J lost 3, with 11 bases in between. There are 14 residues in the CDR3. The CDR3: CAISETGHLYEQYF. The CDR3 DNA reads as TGTGCCATCAGTGAGACGGGACACCTCTACGAGCAGTACTTC.

This clonotype was observed a few times. V and J are TRBV5-4 and TRBJ2-1, with TRBD2 matching over 13 bases. The ends lost 3 bases at V and 0 bases at J; junction bases unmatched: 3. This CDR3 is built from 17 residues. CDR1 and CDR2 (germline): SGHNT, YYREEE (reference sequence). CDR3 in amino acids: CASSSGLAGRSYNEQFF. The CDR3 DNA reads TGTGCCAGCAGCTCGGGACTAGCGGGACGCTCCTACAATGAGCAGTTCTTC.

On this clonotype itself: Since a much larger clone is just one base distant, this may be a read error. The chain joins TRBV12-3 or TRBV12-4 to TRBJ2-7, with 10 bases lining up with TRBD1. The CDR3 runs to 15 residues. The CDR3 is CASSRRDRGYYKQYF. The CDR3 region has the DNA TGTGCCAGCAGTCGCCGGGACAGGGGCTACTACAAGCAGTACTTC.

In its sample, this clonotype was seen many times. V usage is TRBV20-1 and J usage is TRBJ2-7, with no clear D. CDR3 length: 11 residues. Germline-derived CDR1 and CDR2 are DFQATT and SNEGSKA (reference sequence). V lost 8 bases to trimming and J lost 4 bases, with 12 bases between them. Written as DNA, the CDR3 is TGCAGTTACGACGGAGCGTACGAGCAGTACTTC. Protein sequence: CSYDGAYEQYF.

This clonotype was seen a few times. The gene calls are TRBV15 and TRBJ2-7, with 7 bases that match TRBD1. The V and J ends lost 7 bases and 9 bases, in that order; junction bases with no gene match: 9. This CDR3 spans 12 amino acids. Germline V gene sequence: CDR1 LNHNV, CDR2 YYDKDF (reference sequence). This CDR3 reads CATTNDRDRQYF. The CDR3 nucleotides are TGTGCCACCACCAATGACAGGGATCGGCAGTACTTC.

This clonotype was seen a few times. The rearrangement joins TRBV7-9 to TRBJ2-2; 7 bases match TRBD1. There are 16 residues in the CDR3. Losses at the gene ends were 5 bases for V and 1 base for J; bases not matched to a gene: 7. Per germline, CDR1 SEHNR and CDR2 FQNEAQ (reference sequence). Here the CDR3 reads CASSPRNRGNTGELFF. The CDR3 DNA is TGTGCCAGCAGCCCTAGGAACAGGGGGAACACCGGGGAGCTGTTTTTT.

This sequence joins TRBV6-2 or TRBV6-3 and TRBJ1-5; weak D call: TRBD1 (6 bases). Germline CDR1 reads MNHEY; CDR2 reads SVGEGT. CDR3 length: 14 residues. V lost 8 bases, J lost 2 bases, and 13 bases lay in between. CDR3 loop: CASHRTERNQPQHF. As DNA, the CDR3 is TGTGCCAGCCATAGGACAGAACGCAATCAGCCCCAGCATTTT.

A few counts support this clonotype. V gene TRBV20-1 combines with J gene TRBJ1-5, with a possible D match to TRBD1 (5 bases). Germline CDR1 reads DFQATT; CDR2 reads SNEGSKA (reference sequence). This CDR3 has 15 residues. V gave up 5 bases and J gave up 1 base, with 15 bases separating them. The CDR3 here is CSAAPGGPSNQPQHF. The CDR3 coding sequence is TGCAGTGCTGCTCCCGGGGGACCCAGCAATCAGCCCCAGCATTTT.